A selection of T cell receptor beta chains follows, all from one sample in a study of CD8+CD57+ T cells in acquired aplastic anemia. TCRdb re-called the reads through MiXCR, storing one row per CDR3 protein. The sample has about 470,000 distinct CDR3 sequences; under 40% are singletons. The specimen sequenced was sorted CD4+, CD8+, or CD8+CD57+ T cells (not recorded which) from PBMCs. The receptor source for this set is a human donor with aplastic anemia. Each CDR3 is given with its conserved first and last residue. D genes are given only for firm matches. Only some rows state a clone size, as once, few, many or a class for expanded clones.

size: once
D: .
J: TRBJ2-3
V: TRBV29-1
CDR3: CSGGPTDTQYF
DNA: TGCAGCGGGGGTCCTACAGATACGCAGTATTTT

size: many
D: TRBD1
J: TRBJ1-4
V: TRBV10-3
CDR3: CAISNTQGEQEKLFF
DNA: TGTGCCATCAGTAATACACAGGGGGAGCAAGAAAAACTGTTTTTT

size: .
D: .
J: TRBJ1-4
V: TRBV2
CDR3: CASKGGGEKLFF
DNA: TGTGCCAGCAAGGGGGGGGGGGAAAAACTGTTTTTT

size: many
D: .
J: TRBJ2-3
V: TRBV20-1
CDR3: CSASPSGTDTQYF
DNA: TGCAGTGCTAGCCCTAGCGGCACAGATACGCAGTATTTT

size: .
D: .
J: TRBJ2-1
V: TRBV6-1
CDR3: CASSPPGRPTIFF
DNA: TGTGCCAGCAGTCCCCCGGGACGACCTACCATATTCTTC

size: .
D: TRBD1
J: TRBJ1-4
V: TRBV20-1
CDR3: CSARDHLRDRGEKLFF
DNA: TGCAGTGCTAGAGATCATTTGAGGGACAGGGGAGAAAAACTGTTTTTT

size: many
D: .
J: TRBJ1-5
V: TRBV12-3/TRBV12-4
CDR3: CASSFRRTPQPQHF
DNA: TGTGCCAGCAGTTTTCGACGGACACCTCAGCCCCAGCATTTT

size: .
D: TRBD2
J: TRBJ2-1
V: TRBV27
CDR3: CASSSLAGGPYEQFF
DNA: TGTGCCAGCAGTTCACTAGCGGGAGGGCCCTATGAGCAGTTCTTC

size: .
D: .
J: TRBJ1-6
V: TRBV12-3/TRBV12-4
CDR3: CASSSRRQKLRSSYNSPLHF
DNA: TGTGCCAGCAGTTCTAGAAGACAGAAATTACGAAGCTCCTATAATTCACCCCTCCACTTT

size: few
D: .
J: TRBJ1-2
V: TRBV5-6
CDR3: CASSHIKDRDYGYTF
DNA: TGTGCCAGCAGCCATATAAAGGACCGAGACTATGGCTACACCTTC

size: .
D: .
J: TRBJ2-7
V: TRBV20-1
CDR3: CSAMGAVDEQYF
DNA: TGCAGTGCTATGGGGGCGGTCGATGAGCAGTACTTC

size: .
D: .
J: TRBJ2-2
V: TRBV19
CDR3: CASSFVPENTGELFF
DNA: TGTGCCAGCAGCTTTGTACCCGAGAACACCGGGGAGCTGTTTTTT

size: .
D: .
J: TRBJ1-1
V: TRBV5-1
CDR3: CASSSPRGADTEAFF
DNA: TGCGCCAGCAGCTCGCCCCGGGGGGCAGACACTGAAGCTTTCTTT

size: .
D: .
J: TRBJ1-1
V: TRBV20-1
CDR3: CSAPRRAEAFF
DNA: TGCAGTGCTCCCCGGAGGGCTGAAGCTTTCTTT

size: .
D: .
J: TRBJ1-4
V: TRBV12-3/TRBV12-4
CDR3: CASSRREKLSF
DNA: TGTGCCAGCAGTCGACGTGAAAAACTGTCTTTT

size: .
D: TRBD1
J: TRBJ2-3
V: TRBV7-2
CDR3: CASSLAHGTGVPDTQYF
DNA: TGTGCCAGCAGCTTAGCCCATGGGACAGGGGTCCCAGATACGCAGTATTTT

size: many
D: .
J: TRBJ2-5
V: TRBV2
CDR3: CASSDPRSGETQYF
DNA: TGTGCCAGCAGTGACCCCAGAAGTGGGGAGACCCAGTACTTC

size: .
D: TRBD2
J: TRBJ2-2
V: TRBV16
CDR3: CASSQADRLARDTGELFF
DNA: TGTGCCAGCAGCCAAGCCGACCGACTAGCGCGAGACACCGGGGAGCTGTTTTTT

size: .
D: .
J: TRBJ1-1
V: TRBV2
CDR3: CARDQNTESFF
DNA: TGTGCCAGGGACCAGAACACTGAATCTTTCTTT

size: .
D: .
J: TRBJ2-6
V: TRBV9
CDR3: CASSVGLTSSGANVLTF
DNA: TGTGCCAGCAGCGTAGGCCTGACATCGTCTGGGGCCAACGTCCTGACTTTC

size: .
D: .
J: TRBJ2-1
V: TRBV6-1
CDR3: CARVGGGRDEQFF
DNA: TGTGCCAGGGTTGGGGGGGGGCGTGATGAGCAGTTCTTC

size: .
D: TRBD2
J: TRBJ2-2
V: TRBV9
CDR3: CASSVQSSGRANTGELFF
DNA: TGTGCCAGCAGCGTACAATCTAGCGGGAGGGCCAACACCGGGGAGCTGTTTTTT

size: .
D: .
J: TRBJ2-1
V: TRBV20-1
CDR3: CSASLGFLYNEQFF
DNA: TGCAGTGCTAGTCTCGGGTTTCTCTACAATGAGCAGTTCTTC

size: many
D: .
J: TRBJ2-6
V: TRBV19
CDR3: CASNWRRLSSGANVLTF
DNA: TGTGCCAGTAACTGGAGACGATTATCCTCTGGGGCCAACGTCCTGACTTTC

size: many
D: TRBD1
J: TRBJ1-2
V: TRBV4-3
CDR3: CASSHLGQDAGYTF
DNA: TGCGCCAGCAGCCACCTGGGACAGGATGCTGGCTACACCTTC

size: few
D: .
J: TRBJ1-2
V: TRBV6-2/TRBV6-3
CDR3: CASSYSTGRRFYGYTF
DNA: TGTGCCAGCAGTTACTCGACGGGACGGAGATTCTATGGCTACACCTTC

size: .
D: .
J: TRBJ1-5
V: TRBV11-3
CDR3: CPSSSAISNQPQHF
DNA: TGTCCCAGCAGCTCGGCGATTAGCAATCAGCCCCAGCATTTT

size: many
D: .
J: TRBJ1-1
V: TRBV20-1
CDR3: CSASGGTEAFF
DNA: TGCAGTGCTAGTGGAGGGACTGAAGCTTTCTTT

size: .
D: .
J: TRBJ1-5
V: TRBV6-1
CDR3: CASSESGSAGQPQHF
DNA: TGTGCCAGCAGTGAATCGGGTAGTGCCGGACAGCCCCAGCATTTT

size: .
D: TRBD1
J: TRBJ1-6
V: TRBV2
CDR3: CASRGDSLSYNSPLHF
DNA: TGTGCCAGCAGGGGGGACAGTCTCTCCTATAATTCACCCCTCCACTTT

size: .
D: .
J: TRBJ2-7
V: TRBV12-3/TRBV12-4
CDR3: CASSLLADSSYEQYF
DNA: TGTGCCAGCAGTTTACTCGCGGATAGCTCCTACGAGCAGTACTTC

size: few
D: TRBD1
J: TRBJ1-2
V: TRBV5-1
CDR3: CASSRSGTGIFYGYTF
DNA: TGCGCCAGCAGCCGATCCGGGACAGGAATTTTCTATGGCTACACCTTC

size: .
D: .
J: TRBJ2-7
V: TRBV6-5
CDR3: CASSWKREVPGEQYF
DNA: TGTGCCAGCAGTTGGAAGAGAGAAGTCCCGGGGGAGCAGTACTTC

size: many
D: .
J: TRBJ1-2
V: TRBV7-2
CDR3: CASSGGDTNYGYTF
DNA: TGTGCCAGCAGCGGGGGGGACACAAACTATGGCTACACCTTC

size: many
D: TRBD2
J: TRBJ2-3
V: TRBV20-1
CDR3: CSAGTSGGFTDTQYF
DNA: TGCAGTGCCGGGACTAGCGGGGGGTTCACAGATACGCAGTATTTT

size: many
D: .
J: TRBJ1-2
V: TRBV9
CDR3: CASSANQGWVYGYTF
DNA: TGTGCCAGCAGCGCCAATCAGGGGTGGGTCTATGGCTACACCTTC

size: many
D: .
J: TRBJ1-5
V: TRBV10-3
CDR3: CASSETRNQPQHF
DNA: TGTGCCAGCAGCGAGACCAGGAATCAGCCCCAGCATTTT

size: .
D: TRBD1
J: TRBJ1-2
V: TRBV10-3
CDR3: CAISKQGDGGYTF
DNA: TGTGCCATCAGTAAACAGGGGGATGGAGGCTACACCTTC

size: few
D: .
J: TRBJ1-2
V: TRBV24-1
CDR3: CATSDGTVNYGYTF
DNA: TGTGCCACCAGTGATGGGACCGTCAACTATGGCTACACCTTC

size: .
D: TRBD2
J: TRBJ2-7
V: TRBV2
CDR3: CASSSPGTSGSYEQYF
DNA: TGTGCCAGCAGTTCCCCCGGGACTAGCGGTTCCTACGAGCAGTACTTC

size: few
D: .
J: TRBJ1-1
V: TRBV15
CDR3: CATSSQRDNTEAFF
DNA: TGTGCCACCAGCAGTCAGCGGGATAACACTGAAGCTTTCTTT

size: .
D: .
J: TRBJ2-5
V: TRBV5-1
CDR3: CASSLGDTNKEETQYF
DNA: TGCGCCAGCAGCTTGGGGGACACAAACAAGGAGGAGACCCAGTACTTC